Listed here is a single T cell receptor beta chain. Germline-derived CDR1 and CDR2 are DFQATT and SNEGSKA (reference sequence). The CDR3 is 12 residues long. The trim removed 6 bases at V and 7 bases at J, leaving 6 bases unmatched. The data originate from a study of T-cell memory formation after mild COVID-19. Each CDR3 protein gets one entry after TCRdb re-called the 5' RACE reads with MiXCR. The table lists under 250,000 distinct CDR3 sequences, around 25% of them singletons. The source of this sequence is an adult woman who had mild COVID-19 (a few samples of this study predate the infection). Cell type and time point are not known. The chain links TRBV20-1 to TRBJ1-5; 7 nucleotides align to TRBD1. Sequencing was performed on PBMCs or a T cell subset sorted from them (not recorded which). The CDR3 spells CSANRGGQPQHF. The CDR3 DNA reads TGCAGTGCGAACAGGGGCGGGCAGCCCCAGCATTTT.